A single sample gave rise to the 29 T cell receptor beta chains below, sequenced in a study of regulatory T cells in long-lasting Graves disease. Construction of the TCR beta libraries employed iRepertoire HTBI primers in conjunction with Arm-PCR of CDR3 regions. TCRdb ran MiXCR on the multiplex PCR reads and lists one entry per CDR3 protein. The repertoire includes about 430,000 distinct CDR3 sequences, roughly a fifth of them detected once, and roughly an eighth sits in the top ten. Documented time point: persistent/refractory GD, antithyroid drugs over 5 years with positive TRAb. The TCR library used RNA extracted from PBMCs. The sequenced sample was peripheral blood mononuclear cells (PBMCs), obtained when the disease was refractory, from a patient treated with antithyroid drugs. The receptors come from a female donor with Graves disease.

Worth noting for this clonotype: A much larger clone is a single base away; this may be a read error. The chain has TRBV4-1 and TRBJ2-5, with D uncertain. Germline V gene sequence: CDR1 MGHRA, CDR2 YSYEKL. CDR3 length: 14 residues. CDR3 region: CTSSQVFIQETQYF. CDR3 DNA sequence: TGCACCAGCAGCCAAGTGTTCATCCAAGAGACCCAGTACTTC.

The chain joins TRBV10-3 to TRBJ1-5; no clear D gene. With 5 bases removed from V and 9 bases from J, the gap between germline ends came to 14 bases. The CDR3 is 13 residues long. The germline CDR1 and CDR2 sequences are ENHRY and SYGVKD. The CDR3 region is CAISLDGIGPQHF. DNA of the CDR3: TGTGCCATCAGTTTAGACGGAATCGGGCCCCAGCATTTT.

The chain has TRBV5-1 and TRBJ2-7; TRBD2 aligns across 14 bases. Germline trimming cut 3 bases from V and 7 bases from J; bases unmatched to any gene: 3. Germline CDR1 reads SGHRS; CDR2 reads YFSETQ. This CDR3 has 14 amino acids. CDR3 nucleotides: TGCGCCAGCAGCTGGACTAGCGGGGGGTCAGAGCAGTACTTC. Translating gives CASSWTSGGSEQYF.

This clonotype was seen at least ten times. The CDR3 sequence is CASSFRRGYEQYF. CDR3 DNA sequence: TGTGCCAGCAGTTTCCGCAGGGGATACGAGCAGTACTTC. The chain recombines TRBV28 with TRBJ2-7; a weak D match, TRBD1 (6 bases). Germline V lookup: CDR1 MDHEN, CDR2 SYDVKM. The V end lost 3 bases, the J end lost 4 bases, and 10 bases lay between the germline ends. This CDR3 is built from 13 residues.

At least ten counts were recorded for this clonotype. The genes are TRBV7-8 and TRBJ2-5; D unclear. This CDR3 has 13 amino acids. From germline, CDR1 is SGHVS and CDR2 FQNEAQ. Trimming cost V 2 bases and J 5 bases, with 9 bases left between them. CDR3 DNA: TGTGCCAGCAGCTTAACCGACGGGGAGACCCAGTACTTC. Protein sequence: CASSLTDGETQYF.

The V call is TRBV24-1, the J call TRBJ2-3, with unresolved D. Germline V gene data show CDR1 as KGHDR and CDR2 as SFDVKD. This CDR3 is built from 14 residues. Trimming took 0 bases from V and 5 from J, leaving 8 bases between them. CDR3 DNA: TGTGCCACCAGTGATTTGAGCGTCGGAGATACGCAGTATTTT. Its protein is CATSDLSVGDTQYF.

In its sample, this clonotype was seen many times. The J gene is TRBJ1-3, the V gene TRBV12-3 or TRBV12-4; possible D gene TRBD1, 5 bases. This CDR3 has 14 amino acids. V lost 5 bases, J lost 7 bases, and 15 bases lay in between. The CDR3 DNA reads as TGTGCCAGCAGTCTACCCCGGGGGACTAACACCATATATTTT. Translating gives CASSLPRGTNTIYF.

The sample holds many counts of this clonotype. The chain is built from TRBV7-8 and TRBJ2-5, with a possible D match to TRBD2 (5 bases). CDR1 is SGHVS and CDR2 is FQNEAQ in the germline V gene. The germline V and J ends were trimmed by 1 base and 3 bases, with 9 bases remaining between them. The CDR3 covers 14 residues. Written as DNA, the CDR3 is TGTGCCAGCAGCTTAGGACGGGGAAAAGAGACCCAGTACTTC. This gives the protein CASSLGRGKETQYF.

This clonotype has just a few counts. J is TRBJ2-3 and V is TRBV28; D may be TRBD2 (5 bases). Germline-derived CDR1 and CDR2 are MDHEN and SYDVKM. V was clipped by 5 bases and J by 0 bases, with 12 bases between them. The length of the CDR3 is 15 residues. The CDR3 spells CASSRDVFSTDTQYF. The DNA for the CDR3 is TGTGCCAGCAGTCGGGATGTTTTTAGCACAGATACGCAGTATTTT.

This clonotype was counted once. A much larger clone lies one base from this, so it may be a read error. CDR3 DNA: TGTGCCTGTTCACGGGGGTTTACAGAGTACGAGCAGTACTTC. Translated: CACSRGFTEYEQYF. This rearrangement joins TRBV6-2 or TRBV6-3 to TRBJ2-7, with D possibly TRBD2 on 6 matching bases. CDR1 and CDR2 (germline): MNHEY, SVGEGT. There are 14 residues in the CDR3. Trimming stripped 11 bases from V and 4 bases from J, with 21 bases between.

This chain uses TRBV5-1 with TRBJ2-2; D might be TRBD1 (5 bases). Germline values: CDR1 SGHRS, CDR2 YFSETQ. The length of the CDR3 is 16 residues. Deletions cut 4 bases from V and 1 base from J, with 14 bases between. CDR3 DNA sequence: TGCGCCAGCAGCGCCGACAGCTTAGGGAACACCGGGGAGCTGTTTTTT. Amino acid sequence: CASSADSLGNTGELFF. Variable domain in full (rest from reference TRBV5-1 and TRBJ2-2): KAGVTQTPRYLIKTRGQQVTLSCSPISGHRSVSWYQQTPGQGLQFLFEYFSETQRNKGNFPGRFSGRQFSNSRSEMNVSTLELGDSALYLCASSADSLGNTGELFFGEGSRLTVL.

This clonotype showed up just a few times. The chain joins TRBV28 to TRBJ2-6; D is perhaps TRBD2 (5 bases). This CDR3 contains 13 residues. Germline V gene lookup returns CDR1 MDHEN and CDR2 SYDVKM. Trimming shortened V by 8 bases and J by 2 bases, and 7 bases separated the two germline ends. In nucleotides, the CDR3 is TGTGCCAGCCGGGGTACTGGGGCCAACGTCCTGACTTTC. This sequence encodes CASRGTGANVLTF.

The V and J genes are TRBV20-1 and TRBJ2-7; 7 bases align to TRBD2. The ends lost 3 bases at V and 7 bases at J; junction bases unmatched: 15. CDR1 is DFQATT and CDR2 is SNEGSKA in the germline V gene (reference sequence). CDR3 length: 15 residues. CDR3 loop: CSASRALAASQEQYF. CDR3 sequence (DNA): TGCAGTGCTAGCCGGGCTCTAGCGGCGAGCCAGGAGCAGTACTTC.

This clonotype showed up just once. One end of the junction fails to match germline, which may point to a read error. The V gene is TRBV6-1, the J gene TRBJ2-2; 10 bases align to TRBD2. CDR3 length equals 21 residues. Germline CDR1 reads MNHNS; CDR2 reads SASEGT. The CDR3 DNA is TGTGCCAGCGGTGACAGGGTTTATGGATCTAGCGGGAGTACGGACACCGGGGAGCTGGTTTTT. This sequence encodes CASGDRVYGSSGSTDTGELVF.

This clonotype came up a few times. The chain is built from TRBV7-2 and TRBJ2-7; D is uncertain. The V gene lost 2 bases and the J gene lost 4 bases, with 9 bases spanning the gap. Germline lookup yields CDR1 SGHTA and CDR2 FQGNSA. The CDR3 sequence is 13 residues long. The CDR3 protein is CASSLRLRYEQYF. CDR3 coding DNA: TGTGCCAGCAGCTTAAGGTTACGGTACGAGCAGTACTTC.

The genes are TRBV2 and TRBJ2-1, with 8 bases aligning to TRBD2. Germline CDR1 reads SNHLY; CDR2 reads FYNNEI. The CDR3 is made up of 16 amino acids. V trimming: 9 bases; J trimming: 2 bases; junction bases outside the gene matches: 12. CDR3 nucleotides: TGTGCCAGTCCCGGGACTAGAGAAAGCCCCTACAATGAGCAGTTCTTC. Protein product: CASPGTRESPYNEQFF.

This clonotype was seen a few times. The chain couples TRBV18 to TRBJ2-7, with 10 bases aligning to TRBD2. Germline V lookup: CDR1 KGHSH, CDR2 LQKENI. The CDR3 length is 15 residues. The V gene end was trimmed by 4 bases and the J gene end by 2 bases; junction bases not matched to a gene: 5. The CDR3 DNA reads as TGTGCCAGCTCACGAGGACTAGCGGACACCTACGAGCAGTACTTC. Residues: CASSRGLADTYEQYF.

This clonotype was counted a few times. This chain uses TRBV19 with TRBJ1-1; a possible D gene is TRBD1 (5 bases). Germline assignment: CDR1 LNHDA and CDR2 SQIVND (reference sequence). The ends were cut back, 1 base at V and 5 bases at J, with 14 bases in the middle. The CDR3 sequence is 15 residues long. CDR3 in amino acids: CASSIGGRAGTEAFF. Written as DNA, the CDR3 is TGTGCCAGTAGTATAGGGGGACGGGCTGGGACTGAAGCTTTCTTT.

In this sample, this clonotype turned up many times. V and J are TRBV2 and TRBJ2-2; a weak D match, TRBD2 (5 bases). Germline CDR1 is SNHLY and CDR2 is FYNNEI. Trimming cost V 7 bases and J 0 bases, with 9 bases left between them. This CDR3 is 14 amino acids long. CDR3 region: CASTSEANTGELFF. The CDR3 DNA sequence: TGTGCCAGCACCTCGGAGGCGAACACCGGGGAGCTGTTTTTT.

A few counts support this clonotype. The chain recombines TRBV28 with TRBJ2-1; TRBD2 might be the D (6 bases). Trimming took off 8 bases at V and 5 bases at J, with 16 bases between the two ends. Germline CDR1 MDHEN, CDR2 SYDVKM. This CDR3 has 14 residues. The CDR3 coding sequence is TGTGCCAGCCTTTCCGGGACTCGCCACAATGAGCAGTTCTTC. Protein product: CASLSGTRHNEQFF. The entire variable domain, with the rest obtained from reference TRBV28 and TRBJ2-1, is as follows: DVKVTQSSRYLVKRTGEKVFLECVQDMDHENMFWYRQDPGLGLRLIYFSYDVKMKEKGDIPEGYSVSREKKERFSLILESASTNQTSMYLCASLSGTRHNEQFFGPGTRLTVL.

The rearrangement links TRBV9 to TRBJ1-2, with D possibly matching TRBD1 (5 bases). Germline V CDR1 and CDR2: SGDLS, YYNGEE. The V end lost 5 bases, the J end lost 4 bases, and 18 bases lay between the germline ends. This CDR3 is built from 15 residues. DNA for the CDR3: TGTGCCAGCAGTCCCGGGGCGCTCCTGAGCTATGGCTACACCTTC. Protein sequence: CASSPGALLSYGYTF.

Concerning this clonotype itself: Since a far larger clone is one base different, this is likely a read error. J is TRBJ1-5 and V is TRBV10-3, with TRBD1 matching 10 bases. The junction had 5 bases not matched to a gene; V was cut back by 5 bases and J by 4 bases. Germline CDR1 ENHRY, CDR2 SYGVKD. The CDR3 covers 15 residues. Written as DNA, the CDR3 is TGTGCCATCAGTCTCGACAGGGGGCGAAATCAGCCCCAGCATTTT. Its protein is CAISLDRGRNQPQHF.

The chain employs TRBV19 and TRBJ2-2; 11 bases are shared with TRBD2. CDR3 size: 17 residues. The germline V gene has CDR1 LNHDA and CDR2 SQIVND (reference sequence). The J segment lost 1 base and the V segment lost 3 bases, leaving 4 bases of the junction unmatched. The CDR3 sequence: CASSIEGLAENTGELFF. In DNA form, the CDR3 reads TGTGCCAGTAGTATCGAGGGACTAGCGGAGAACACCGGGGAGCTGTTTTTT.

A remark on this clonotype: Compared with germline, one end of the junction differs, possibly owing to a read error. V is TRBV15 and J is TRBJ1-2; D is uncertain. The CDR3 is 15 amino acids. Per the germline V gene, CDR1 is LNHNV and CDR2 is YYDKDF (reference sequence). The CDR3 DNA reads TGTGCCACCAGCAGGGGCTTGGTGATCAACTATGACTACACCTTC. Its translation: CATSRGLVINYDYTF. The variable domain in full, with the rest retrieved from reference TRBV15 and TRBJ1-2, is DAMVIQNPRYQVTQFGKPVTLSCSQTLNHNVMYWYQQKSSQAPKLLFHYYDKDFNNEADTPDNFQSRRPNTSFCFLDIRSPGLGDTAMYLCATSRGLVINYDYTFGSGTRLTVV.

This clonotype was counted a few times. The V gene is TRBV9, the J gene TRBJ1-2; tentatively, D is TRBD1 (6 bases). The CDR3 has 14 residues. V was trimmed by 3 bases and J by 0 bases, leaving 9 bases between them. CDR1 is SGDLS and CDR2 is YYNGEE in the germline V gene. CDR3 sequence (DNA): TGTGCCAGCAGCGGGGGGCCAGCTAACTATGGCTACACCTTC. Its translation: CASSGGPANYGYTF.

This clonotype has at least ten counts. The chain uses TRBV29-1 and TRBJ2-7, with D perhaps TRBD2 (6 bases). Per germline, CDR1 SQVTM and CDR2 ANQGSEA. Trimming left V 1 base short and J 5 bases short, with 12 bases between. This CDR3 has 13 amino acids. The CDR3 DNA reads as TGCAGCGTTGAAGGTGGAGGGGCCAACGAGCAGTACTTC. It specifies CSVEGGGANEQYF.

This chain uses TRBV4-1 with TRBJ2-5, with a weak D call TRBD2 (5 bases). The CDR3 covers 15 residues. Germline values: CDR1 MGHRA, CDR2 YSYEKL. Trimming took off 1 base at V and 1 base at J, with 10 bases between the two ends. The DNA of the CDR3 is TGCGCCAGCAGCCAAGCTCAAGCGGTCCAAGAGACCCAGTACTTC. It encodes CASSQAQAVQETQYF.

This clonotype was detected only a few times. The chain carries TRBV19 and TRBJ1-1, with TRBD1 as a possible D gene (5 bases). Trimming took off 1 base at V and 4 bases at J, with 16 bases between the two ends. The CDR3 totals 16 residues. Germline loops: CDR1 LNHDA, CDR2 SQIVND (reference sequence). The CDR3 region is CASSIGDLGWVTEAFF. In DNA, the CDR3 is TGTGCCAGTAGTATAGGGGACCTCGGATGGGTCACTGAAGCTTTCTTT.

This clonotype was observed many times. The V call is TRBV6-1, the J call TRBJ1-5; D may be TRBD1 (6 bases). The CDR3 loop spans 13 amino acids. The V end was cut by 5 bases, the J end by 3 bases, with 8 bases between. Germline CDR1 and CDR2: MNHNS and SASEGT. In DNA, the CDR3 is TGTGCCAGCAGTACAGGGCTCAATCAGCCCCAGCATTTT. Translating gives CASSTGLNQPQHF.